The 29 T cell receptor beta chains in this list originate from one sample, sequenced in a study of cytomegalovirus exposure and HLA in healthy donors. Use of 60 Vbeta and 13 Jbeta primers characterized the PCR. The protocol was immunoSEQ multiplex PCR, while the TCRdb copy is restricted to in-frame clones and leaves out a portion. This sample yields about 160,000 clones, of which about 75% are seen a single time; roughly 1.9% belongs to the top ten. The sequencing sample was made of PBMCs. All receptors come from a female donor in good health and CMV-seronegative.

J is TRBJ1-1 and V is TRBV20-1; D is unclear. CDR3 length equals 11 residues. Trimming took off 2 bases at V and 8 bases at J, with 9 bases between the two ends. CDR1 is DFQATT, CDR2 SNEGSKA, per germline (reference sequence). The CDR3 reads CSARNTQEAFF. CDR3 DNA: TGCAGTGCTAGAAATACACAGGAAGCTTTCTTT.

The chain joins TRBV5-1 to TRBJ2-2; possibly TRBD2 for D (5 bases). CDR1 is SGHRS, CDR2 YFSETQ, per germline. Trimming shortened V by 7 bases and J by 6 bases, and 13 bases separated the two germline ends. CDR3 length: 13 amino acids. The chain's CDR3 is CASRDFSPGELFF. In nucleotides, the CDR3 is TGCGCCAGCCGGGATTTTTCCCCCGGGGAGCTGTTTTTT.

The chain links TRBV10-3 to TRBJ2-7; 9 bases are a match to TRBD1. CDR3 size: 14 residues. V shed 4 bases and J 2 bases; nucleotides not matched to a gene: 3. Germline assignment: CDR1 ENHRY and CDR2 SYGVKD. The CDR3: CAISGGQGPYEQYF. The CDR3 DNA sequence: TGTGCCATCAGTGGGGGACAGGGCCCCTACGAGCAGTACTTC.

The chain links TRBV10-3 to TRBJ1-2; D not resolved. Trimming took 3 bases from V and 8 from J, leaving 22 bases between them. This CDR3 has 16 amino acids. Germline V lookup: CDR1 ENHRY, CDR2 SYGVKD. The chain's CDR3 is CAISDRDGADLGGYTF. CDR3 coding DNA: TGTGCCATCAGTGACCGTGACGGAGCGGACCTTGGGGGCTACACCTTC.

The DNA for the CDR3 is TGTGCCAGCAGTACGAACAGGGGCGGCACAGATACGCAGTATTTT. It specifies CASSTNRGGTDTQYF. The chain has TRBV6-1 and TRBJ2-3; 7 nucleotides agree with TRBD1. Unmatched junction bases numbered 6, after V lost 5 bases and J lost 1 base. The V gene's germline CDR1 is MNHNS and CDR2 SASEGT. The CDR3 is made up of 15 amino acids.

This sequence joins TRBV19 and TRBJ2-1, with TRBD2 identical over 7 bases. CDR1 and CDR2 (germline): LNHDA, SQIVND (reference sequence). With 5 bases clipped from V and 1 base from J, the junction kept 5 bases outside the gene matches. This CDR3 has 15 amino acids. CDR3 nucleotide sequence: TGTGCCAGTAGTCAAACGGGGGGTTCCTACAATGAGCAGTTCTTC. Its protein product is CASSQTGGSYNEQFF.

The genes are TRBV5-6 and TRBJ1-4, with 8 bases fitting TRBD1. The V gene's germline CDR1 is SGHDT and CDR2 YYEEEE. The V gene end was trimmed by 5 bases and the J gene end by 3 bases; junction bases not matched to a gene: 9. CDR3 length: 16 amino acids. The CDR3 protein is CASRLKTGGANEKLFF. The DNA for the CDR3 is TGTGCCAGCAGGCTGAAAACAGGGGGGGCTAATGAAAAACTGTTTTTT. The complete variable domain, with remaining parts taken from reference TRBV5-6 and TRBJ1-4, reads DAGVTQSPTHLIKTRGQQVTLRCSPKSGHDTVSWYQQALGQGPQFIFQYYEEEERQRGNFPDRFSGHQFPNYSSELNVNALLLGDSALYLCASRLKTGGANEKLFFGSGTQLSVL.

The chain uses TRBV5-1 and TRBJ2-2, with D unclear. Germline V lookup: CDR1 SGHRS, CDR2 YFSETQ. V was shortened by 3 bases and J by 3 bases, with 3 bases between the two germline ends. The CDR3 loop spans 12 amino acids. CDR3 nucleotides: TGCGCCAGCAGCTCCTACACCGGGGAGCTGTTTTTT. This sequence encodes CASSSYTGELFF.

This clone was observed a few times. This chain connects TRBV7-9 to TRBJ1-1; no reliable D call. The germline V gene encodes CDR1 SEHNR and CDR2 FQNEAQ (reference sequence). Trimming took 2 bases from V and 6 from J, leaving 19 bases between them. There are 16 residues in the CDR3. The CDR3 here is CASSLSLPAGLAEAFF. The CDR3 bases are TGTGCCAGCAGCTTATCCCTACCAGCGGGCCTAGCTGAAGCTTTCTTT.

This clone was observed a single time. The rearrangement joins TRBV18 to TRBJ1-3; D uncertain. Germline V lookup: CDR1 KGHSH, CDR2 LQKENI. Trimming cost V 6 bases and J 0 bases, with 12 bases left between them. The CDR3 contains 15 residues. CDR3 in amino acids: CASSAAGFSGNTIYF. In nucleotides, the CDR3 is TGTGCCAGCTCGGCCGCCGGGTTCTCTGGAAACACCATATATTTT.

The rearrangement uses TRBV28 and TRBJ1-4, with 7 bases identical to TRBD1. Germline values: CDR1 MDHEN, CDR2 SYDVKM. The CDR3 runs to 13 residues. The chain's CDR3 is CASTDRANEKLFF. The CDR3 DNA reads TGTGCTTCTACAGACAGGGCTAATGAAAAACTGTTTTTT.

CDR3 DNA: TGTGCCAGCAGCTTTGGACAGCACAATGAGCAGTTCTTC. This translates into CASSFGQHNEQFF. The V and J genes are TRBV7-7 and TRBJ2-1, with D possibly matching TRBD1 (6 bases). There are 13 residues in the CDR3. The V gene's germline CDR1 is SSHAT and CDR2 FNYEAQ (reference sequence). V was clipped by 3 bases and J by 5 bases, with 8 bases between them.

The DNA of the CDR3 is TGCGCCAGCAGCTCCCTGGCAGCTAACTATGGCTACACCTTC. Translated, it gives CASSSLAANYGYTF. The chain carries TRBV5-1 and TRBJ1-2; D is uncertain. The germline V gene has CDR1 SGHRS and CDR2 YFSETQ. Trimming removed 3 bases at V and 0 bases at J, with 9 bases between. The CDR3 covers 14 residues.

V gene TRBV5-5 combines with J gene TRBJ1-1; possibly TRBD1 for D (5 bases). There are 14 residues in the CDR3. From germline, CDR1 is SGHKS and CDR2 YYEKEE (reference sequence). V dropped 0 bases and J dropped 11 bases, with 17 bases sitting between them. CDR3 protein: CASSLEGLGLSAFF. CDR3 bases: TGTGCCAGCAGCTTGGAGGGGTTAGGCCTAAGTGCTTTCTTT. Drawing the rest from reference TRBV5-5 and TRBJ1-1, the complete variable domain is DAGVTQSPTHLIKTRGQQVTLRCSPISGHKSVSWYQQVLGQGPQFIFQYYEKEERGRGNFPDRFSARQFPNYSSELNVNALLLGDSALYLCASSLEGLGLSAFFGQGTRLTVV.

The chain combines TRBV5-1 with TRBJ1-1; tentative D call: TRBD1 (5 bases). This CDR3 is 14 amino acids long. The germline V gene encodes CDR1 SGHRS and CDR2 YFSETQ. Trimming left V 4 bases short and J 7 bases short, with 17 bases between. In nucleotides, the CDR3 is TGCGCCAGCAGCCCACTCGACAGCACTCTTGAAGCTTTCTTT. It translates to CASSPLDSTLEAFF.

The chain's CDR3 is CASSEGNTEAFF. The CDR3 DNA reads TGTGCCAGCAGCGAGGGGAACACTGAAGCTTTCTTT. The chain joins TRBV7-3 to TRBJ1-1; D gene ambiguous. In germline, CDR1 is SGHTA, CDR2 FQGTGA. The V end lost 5 bases, the J end lost 1 base, and 5 bases lay between the germline ends. CDR3 length equals 12 residues.

The rearrangement uses TRBV7-8 and TRBJ2-2; D might be TRBD1 (6 bases). The V end was cut by 2 bases, the J end by 2 bases, with 9 bases between. Germline values: CDR1 SGHVS, CDR2 FQNEAQ. The CDR3 runs 15 residues. In DNA, the CDR3 is TGTGCCAGCAGCTTAAGGGGGACCAACACCGGGGAGCTGTTTTTT. Translated: CASSLRGTNTGELFF.

This chain uses TRBV21-1 with TRBJ2-1; the table assigns TRBD1, which was not confirmed against the DNA. TRBV21-1 is shown as a pseudogene. The CDR3 consists of 12 residues. In nucleotides, the CDR3 is TGTGCCAGCAACTTCGACAGAAATGAGCAGTTCTTC. Its translation: CASNFDRNEQFF.

This clone was counted a single time. The chain links TRBV6-5 to TRBJ1-5, with no clear D. The CDR3 contains 13 residues. The germline gives CDR1 MNHEY, CDR2 SVGAGI. The V end lost 7 bases, the J end lost 5 bases, and 12 bases lay between the germline ends. CDR3: CASTAGVHQPQHF. DNA of the CDR3: TGTGCCAGCACCGCCGGGGTTCATCAGCCCCAGCATTTT.

The V call is TRBV30, the J call TRBJ1-1, with no clear D. The CDR3 spans 13 residues. In germline, CDR1 is GTSNPN, CDR2 SVGIG (reference sequence). V gave up 0 bases and J gave up 11 bases, with 16 bases separating them. The CDR3 region has the DNA TGTGCCTGGAGTGTACCGGGTGGCCGTATCGCTTTCTTT. Residues: CAWSVPGGRIAFF.

The rearrangement links TRBV4-1 to TRBJ2-1; D not certain. Trimming pared 1 base from V and 4 bases from J, leaving 8 bases between. The CDR3 loop spans 14 amino acids. Germline CDR1 is MGHRA and CDR2 is YSYEKL. The CDR3 loop is CASSQVAYYNEQFF. CDR3 in DNA: TGCGCCAGCAGCCAAGTCGCCTATTACAATGAGCAGTTCTTC.

V and J are TRBV9 and TRBJ2-1, with D unclear. Between the trimmed V and J ends, which lost 0 bases and 5 bases, there was a span of 12 bases. The CDR3 totals 15 residues. CDR1 is SGDLS and CDR2 is YYNGEE in the germline V gene. The CDR3 sequence: CASSVASSPDNEQFF. DNA for the CDR3: TGTGCCAGCAGCGTAGCTAGTTCCCCGGACAATGAGCAGTTCTTC.

CDR3 DNA: TGTGCCATCATGCGGGGAACTGAAGCTTTCTTT. Protein product: CAIMRGTEAFF. This sequence joins TRBV10-3 and TRBJ1-1; the D is unclear. The ends were cut back, 7 bases at V and 5 bases at J, with 8 bases in the middle. Germline V CDR1 and CDR2: ENHRY, SYGVKD. This CDR3 is 11 amino acids long.

This chain joins TRBV2 and TRBJ1-5; 9 nucleotides match TRBD1. This CDR3 region has 14 residues. The germline gives CDR1 SNHLY, CDR2 FYNNEI. V lost 4 bases and J lost 5; bases outside the gene matches: 3. DNA for the CDR3: TGTGCCAGCAGTGCGGGACAGGGAGATCAGCCCCAGCATTTT. Amino acid sequence: CASSAGQGDQPQHF. The full variable domain, its missing parts supplied by reference TRBV2 and TRBJ1-5, is EPEVTQTPSHQVTQMGQEVILRCVPISNHLYFYWYRQILGQKVEFLVSFYNNEISEKSEIFDDQFSVERPDGSNFTLKIRSTKLEDSAMYFCASSAGQGDQPQHFGDGTRLSIL.

This chain joins TRBV29-1 and TRBJ2-3, with a tentative D call TRBD2 (6 bases). This CDR3 spans 13 amino acids. The V gene lost 8 bases and the J gene lost 3 bases, with 15 bases spanning the gap. Per germline, CDR1 SQVTM and CDR2 ANQGSEA. The CDR3 loop reads CSSWRERTDTQYF. The CDR3 nucleotides read TGCAGCTCCTGGCGGGAACGGACAGATACGCAGTATTTT.

Points on this clone: The sample holds other DNA sequences that translate to the same CDR3. V is TRBV5-4 and J is TRBJ2-5; 7 bases fit TRBD2. Unmatched junction bases numbered 4, after V lost 4 bases and J lost 1 base. The CDR3 loop spans 14 amino acids. Per germline, CDR1 SGHNT and CDR2 YYREEE (reference sequence). CDR3 amino acids: CASSPGGSQETQYF. CDR3 DNA sequence: TGTGCCAGCAGCCCCGGGGGGTCCCAAGAGACCCAGTACTTC.

This clone showed up just once. The V gene is TRBV19, the J gene TRBJ2-3; D might be TRBD2 (5 bases). Trimming stripped 3 bases from V and 1 base from J, with 11 bases between. The CDR3 is 15 residues long. Germline assignment: CDR1 LNHDA and CDR2 SQIVND (reference sequence). The CDR3 region is CASSIYREGTDTQYF. CDR3 coding DNA: TGTGCCAGTAGTATCTACCGGGAAGGCACAGATACGCAGTATTTT.

The DNA of the CDR3 is TGTGCCAGCAGCCGTATGGGGGGGCCCCAGCATTTT. Its translation is CASSRMGGPQHF. V usage is TRBV11-2 and J usage is TRBJ1-5; a possible D gene is TRBD1 (5 bases). The V end was cut by 5 bases, the J end by 9 bases, with 11 bases between. The germline V gene encodes CDR1 SGHAT and CDR2 FQNNGV. The CDR3 consists of 12 residues.

In regard to this clone: No DNA is shown, since the ends of the CDR3 on it are uncertain; the CDR3 is the one TCRdb lists. The chain joins TRBV30 to TRBJ1-2; the table's D call of TRBD1 was not tested on the DNA. The germline V gene encodes CDR1 GTSNPN and CDR2 SVGIG (reference sequence). Including both end residues, the CDR3 is 19 amino acids long. The CDR3 protein is CAGNSYGYTFGSSLNGYTF.